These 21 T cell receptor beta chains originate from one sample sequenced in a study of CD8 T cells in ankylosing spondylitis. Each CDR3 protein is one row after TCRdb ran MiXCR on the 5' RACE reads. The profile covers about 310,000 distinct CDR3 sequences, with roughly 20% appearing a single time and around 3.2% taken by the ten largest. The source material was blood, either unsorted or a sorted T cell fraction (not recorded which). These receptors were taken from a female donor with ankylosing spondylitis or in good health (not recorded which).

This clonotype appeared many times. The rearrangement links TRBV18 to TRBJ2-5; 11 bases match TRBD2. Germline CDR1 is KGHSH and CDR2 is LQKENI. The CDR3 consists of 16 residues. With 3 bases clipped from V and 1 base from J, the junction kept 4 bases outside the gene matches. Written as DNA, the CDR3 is TGTGCCAGCTCACCGGGACTAGCGGCTATCCAAGAGACCCAGTACTTC. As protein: CASSPGLAAIQETQYF.

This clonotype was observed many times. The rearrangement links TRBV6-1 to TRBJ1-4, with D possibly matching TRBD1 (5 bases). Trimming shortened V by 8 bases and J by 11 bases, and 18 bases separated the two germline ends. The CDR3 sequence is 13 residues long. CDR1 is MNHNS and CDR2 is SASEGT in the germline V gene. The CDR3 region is CASANKKGPKLFF. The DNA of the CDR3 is TGTGCCAGCGCGAATAAGAAGGGGCCGAAACTGTTTTTT.

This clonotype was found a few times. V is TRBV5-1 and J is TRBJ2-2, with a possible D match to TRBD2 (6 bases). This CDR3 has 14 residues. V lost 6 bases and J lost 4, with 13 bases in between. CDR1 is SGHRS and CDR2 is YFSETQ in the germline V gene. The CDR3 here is CASTKGGITGELFF. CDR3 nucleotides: TGCGCCAGCACCAAGGGAGGAATCACCGGGGAGCTGTTTTTT.

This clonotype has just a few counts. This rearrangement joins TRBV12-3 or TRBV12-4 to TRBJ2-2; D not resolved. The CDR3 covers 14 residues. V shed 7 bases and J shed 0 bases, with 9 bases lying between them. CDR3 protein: CASTLGSNTGELFF. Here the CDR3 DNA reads TGTGCCAGCACCTTAGGGTCGAACACCGGGGAGCTGTTTTTT.

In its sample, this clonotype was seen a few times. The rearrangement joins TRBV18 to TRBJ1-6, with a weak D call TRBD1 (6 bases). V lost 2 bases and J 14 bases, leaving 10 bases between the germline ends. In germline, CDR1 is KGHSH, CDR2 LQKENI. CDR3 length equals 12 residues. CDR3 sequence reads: CASSPRGRTLHF. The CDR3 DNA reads TGTGCCAGCTCACCAAGGGGGAGAACCCTCCACTTT.

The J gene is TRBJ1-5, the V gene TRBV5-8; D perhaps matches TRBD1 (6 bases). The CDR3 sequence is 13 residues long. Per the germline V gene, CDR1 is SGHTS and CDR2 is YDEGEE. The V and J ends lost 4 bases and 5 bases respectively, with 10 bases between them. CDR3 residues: CASSRSGDQPQHF. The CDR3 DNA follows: TGTGCCAGCAGCCGTTCAGGGGATCAGCCCCAGCATTTT.

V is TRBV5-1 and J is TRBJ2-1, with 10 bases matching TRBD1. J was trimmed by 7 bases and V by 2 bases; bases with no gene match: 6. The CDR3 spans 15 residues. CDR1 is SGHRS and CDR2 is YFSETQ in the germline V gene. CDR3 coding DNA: TGCGCCAGCAGCTTCCAGCGGGACAGGGGAAATGAGCAGTTCTTC. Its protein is CASSFQRDRGNEQFF.

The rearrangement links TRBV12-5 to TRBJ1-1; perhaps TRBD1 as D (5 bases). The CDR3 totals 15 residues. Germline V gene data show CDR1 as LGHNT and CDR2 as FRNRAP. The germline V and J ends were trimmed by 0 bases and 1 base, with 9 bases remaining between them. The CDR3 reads CASGLVQGENTEAFF. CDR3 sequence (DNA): TGTGCTAGTGGTTTGGTACAAGGGGAGAACACTGAAGCTTTCTTT.

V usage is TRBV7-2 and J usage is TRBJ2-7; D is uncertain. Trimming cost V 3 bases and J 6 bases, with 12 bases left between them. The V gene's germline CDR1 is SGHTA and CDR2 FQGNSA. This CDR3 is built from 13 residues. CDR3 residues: CASSLVAMGEQYF. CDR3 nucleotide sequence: TGTGCCAGCAGCTTGGTCGCTATGGGCGAGCAGTACTTC.

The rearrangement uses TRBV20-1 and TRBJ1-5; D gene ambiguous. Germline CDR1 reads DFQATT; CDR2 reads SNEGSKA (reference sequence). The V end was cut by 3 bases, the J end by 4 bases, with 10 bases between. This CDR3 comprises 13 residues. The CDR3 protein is CSARGQPNQPQHF. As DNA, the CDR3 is TGCAGTGCTAGGGGCCAACCAAATCAGCCCCAGCATTTT.

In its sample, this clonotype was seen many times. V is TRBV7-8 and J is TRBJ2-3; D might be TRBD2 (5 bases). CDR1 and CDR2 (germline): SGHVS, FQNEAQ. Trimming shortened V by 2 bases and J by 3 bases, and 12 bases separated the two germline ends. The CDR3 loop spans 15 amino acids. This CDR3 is CASSLKRTLTDTQYF. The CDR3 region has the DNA TGTGCCAGCAGCTTAAAGCGGACTCTTACAGATACGCAGTATTTT.

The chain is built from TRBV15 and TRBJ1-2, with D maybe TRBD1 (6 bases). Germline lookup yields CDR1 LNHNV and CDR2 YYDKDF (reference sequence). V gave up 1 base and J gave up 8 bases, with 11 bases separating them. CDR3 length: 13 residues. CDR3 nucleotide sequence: TGTGCCACCAGCAGAGGTGGGGGCTCCGGCTACACCTTC. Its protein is CATSRGGGSGYTF.

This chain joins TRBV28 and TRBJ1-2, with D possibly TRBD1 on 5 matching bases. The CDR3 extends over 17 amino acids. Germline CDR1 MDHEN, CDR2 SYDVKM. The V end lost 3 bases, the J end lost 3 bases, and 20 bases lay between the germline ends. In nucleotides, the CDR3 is TGTGCCAGCAGTTTTCCAAGGGGTCTAGGAGGAGACTATGGCTACACCTTC. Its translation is CASSFPRGLGGDYGYTF.

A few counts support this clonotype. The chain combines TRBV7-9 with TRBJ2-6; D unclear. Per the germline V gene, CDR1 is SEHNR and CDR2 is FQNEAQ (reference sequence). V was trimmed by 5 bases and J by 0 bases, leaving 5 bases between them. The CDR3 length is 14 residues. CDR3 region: CASSVSSGANVLTF. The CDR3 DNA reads TGTGCCAGCAGCGTGAGCTCTGGGGCCAACGTCCTGACTTTC.

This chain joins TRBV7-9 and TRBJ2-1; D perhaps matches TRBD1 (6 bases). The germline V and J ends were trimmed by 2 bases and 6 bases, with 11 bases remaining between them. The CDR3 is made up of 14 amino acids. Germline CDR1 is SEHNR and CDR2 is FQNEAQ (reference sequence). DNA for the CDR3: TGTGCCAGCAGCTTAATTGGACAGCTCAATGAGCAGTTCTTC. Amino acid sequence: CASSLIGQLNEQFF.

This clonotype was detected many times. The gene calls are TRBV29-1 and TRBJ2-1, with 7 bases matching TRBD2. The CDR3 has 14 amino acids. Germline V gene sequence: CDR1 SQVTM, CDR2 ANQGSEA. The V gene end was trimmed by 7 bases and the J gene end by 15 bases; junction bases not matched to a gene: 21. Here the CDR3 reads CSARSGTKGPPLFF. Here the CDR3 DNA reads TGCAGCGCCAGATCCGGGACTAAGGGACCCCCACTGTTCTTC.

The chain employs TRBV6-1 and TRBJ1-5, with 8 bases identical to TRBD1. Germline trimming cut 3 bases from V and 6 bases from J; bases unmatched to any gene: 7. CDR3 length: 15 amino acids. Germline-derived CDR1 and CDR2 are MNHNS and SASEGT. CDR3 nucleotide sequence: TGTGCCAGCAGTGAGTCTCAGGGGGCCGGTCAGCCCCAGCATTTT. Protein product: CASSESQGAGQPQHF.

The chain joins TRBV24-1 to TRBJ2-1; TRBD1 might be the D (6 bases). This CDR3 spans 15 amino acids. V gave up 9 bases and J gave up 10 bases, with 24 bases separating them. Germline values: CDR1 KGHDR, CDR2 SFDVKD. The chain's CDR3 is CATSVGAQGMKEQFF. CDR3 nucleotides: TGTGCCACCTCGGTGGGGGCCCAGGGTATGAAAGAGCAGTTCTTC.

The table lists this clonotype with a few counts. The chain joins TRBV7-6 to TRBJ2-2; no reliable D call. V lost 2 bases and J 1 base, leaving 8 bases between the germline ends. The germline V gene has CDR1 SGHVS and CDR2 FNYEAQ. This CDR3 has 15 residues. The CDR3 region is CASSLNAGNTGELFF. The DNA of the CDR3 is TGTGCCAGCAGCTTAAATGCAGGGAACACCGGGGAGCTGTTTTTT.

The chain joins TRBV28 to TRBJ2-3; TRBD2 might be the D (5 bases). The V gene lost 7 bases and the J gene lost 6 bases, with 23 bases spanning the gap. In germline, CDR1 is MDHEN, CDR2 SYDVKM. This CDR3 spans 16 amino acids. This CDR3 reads CASTSPQRGTADTQYF. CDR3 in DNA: TGTGCCAGCACCTCACCGCAACGGGGAACGGCGGATACGCAGTATTTT. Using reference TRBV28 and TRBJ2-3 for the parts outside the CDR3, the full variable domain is DVKVTQSSRYLVKRTGEKVFLECVQDMDHENMFWYRQDPGLGLRLIYFSYDVKMKEKGDIPEGYSVSREKKERFSLILESASTNQTSMYLCASTSPQRGTADTQYFGPGTRLTVL.

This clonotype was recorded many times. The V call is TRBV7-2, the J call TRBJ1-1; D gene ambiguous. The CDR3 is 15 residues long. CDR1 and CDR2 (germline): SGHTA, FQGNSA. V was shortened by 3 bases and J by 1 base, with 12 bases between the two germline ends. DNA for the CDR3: TGTGCCAGCAGCTTCGTTAGGGTGGGGAACACTGAAGCTTTCTTT. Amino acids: CASSFVRVGNTEAFF.